This T cell receptor beta chain was sequenced in a study of tumor and adjacent non-tumor tissue in lung cancer (dated by TCRdb to the late 2010s). General notes on the study: Patients with adenocarcinoma (approximately 13), squamous cell carcinoma (2) and small cell lung cancer (1) were included in the cohort. TCRbeta CDR3 sequencing was performed on thirty paired specimens, with one tumor sample and one normal lung sample collected per patient. The study compared bulk TCRbeta repertoires between lung tumor tissue and matched distant non-tumor lung tissue from some 14 lung cancer patients. In total, sequencing yielded 125,075,908 productive TCRbeta reads, which works out to an average of approximately 4.1 million reads per sample. Ages among the 15 or so patients ranged from about 30 to 85 years, there were 10 or so men and 5 women, and disease was at TNM stage I to III.

RNA was isolated from bulk, unsorted tissue, and RNA quality was assessed with a NanoDrop ND-1000 and an Agilent 2100. The donors were newly diagnosed lung cancer patients admitted for thoracic surgery in China from August to November 2014 who had not received prior chemotherapy. The study excluded patients who had received radiotherapy or chemotherapy before or who had another cancer at the same time. Surgical tissue pieces of about 1-2.1 cm3 were preserved in RNAlater solution and stored at -80 °C until use. Of note for this clonotype: The antigen this receptor binds is unknown. Given the absence of the conserved phenylalanine or tryptophan at the CDR3 end, a read error is likely.

The V and J ends are trimmed by 7 bases and 8 bases, leaving 21 bases between them. The germline V gene encodes CDR1 SGHNT and CDR2 YENEEA. A total of 15 residues make up the CDR3, ends included. The only DNA kept is the CDR3, 45 bases in frame from the first base. The library was produced with multiplex PCR. Sequencing used an Illumina HiSeq 2500. TCRbeta libraries were built by three rounds of nested PCR using primers (Table S4), following protocols modified from ARM-PCR. Before sequencing, PCR products in the 200-500 bp range were cut out of the gel and cleaned up using the QIAquick gel extraction kit. The authors' analysis ran thus. Reads were cleaned with Trimmomatic, merged with FLASH into complete CDR3 sequences, and assigned to V(D)J germline segments with MiTCR. Clonal diversity was calculated as the inverse Simpson's index using VDJtools. In-frame sequences without a premature stop codon were defined as productive reads. TCRdb cleaned the public reads at Q25 with fastp, built clones with MiXCR and kept in-frame beta chains. Every distinct CDR3 protein forms one entry, paired with its most common genes and DNA. These V and J calls derive from TCRdb rather than the authors' analysis. In all, the sample holds 68,000 or so distinct CDR3 sequences, and 55% to 75% of those were seen once. The ten largest clones capture 20% to 25% of the sample.

Results and caveats for the whole study, not just this receptor: Only approximately 14 patients were in the cohort, and the authors stated that larger samples and more detailed clinical data are needed. Tumor tissue showed significantly higher TCR diversity (inverse Simpson) than normal lung tissue, at about 410 vs 180 (P = 0.0075, Mann-Whitney U test). Peripheral blood was not sequenced, so blood TCRbeta repertoires in these lung cancer patients were not examined. A significantly larger cumulative share of the repertoire was made up by the top 100 clones in normal lung than in tumor tissue. TCR diversity was significantly higher in younger patients, and higher tumor TCR diversity was associated with shorter overall and disease-free survival. Neither the sequencing platform nor unique molecular identifiers are named or mentioned anywhere in the methods.

Sample: lung tumor tissue. The clonotype originates from a man aged 50 to 60 with non-small cell lung cancer. The chain employs TRBV11-3 and TRBJ2-1; the D gene cannot be named for sure. The DNA is TGTGCCAGCAACCTCGAAGGGCAGTCCCGCGATGAGCAGTTCCTC. Its protein is CASNLEGQSRDEQFL.